This T cell receptor (beta chain) was sequenced during a study of blood T cell repertoires in COVID-19. Study details: Material from acute and convalescent COVID-19 was sourced from the United States, Italy and Spain. T cells, B-cell-depleted T cells, or PBMCs provided the cDNA or gDNA that served as material.

J lost 4 bases, V lost 0 bases, and 8 bases had no gene match. The germline V gene has CDR1 SGHRS and CDR2 YFSETQ. The CDR3 length is 16 residues. Authors' methods: The authors estimated nucleated cell counts from reference gene primer amplification. Using immunoSEQ multiplex PCR, the repertoire was profiled, and TCRdb retains in-frame clones only, with some absent. V, J and clone size reflect that table, while D and trimming were determined from the DNA. The sample includes just over 300,000 clones, roughly 86% seen only once; the top ten take approximately 1.8%. Patients from Seattle were sampled longitudinally, starting during active infection.

Sequencing input: peripheral blood. V and J are TRBV5-1 and TRBJ2-5, with 8 bases that match TRBD1. This sequence was found in a woman in her 30s with COVID-19, enrolled during active disease. The CDR3 DNA sequence: TGCGCCAGCAGCTTGGATCCAGGGGGCAAAGGAGAGACCCAGTACTTC. It specifies CASSLDPGGKGETQYF.